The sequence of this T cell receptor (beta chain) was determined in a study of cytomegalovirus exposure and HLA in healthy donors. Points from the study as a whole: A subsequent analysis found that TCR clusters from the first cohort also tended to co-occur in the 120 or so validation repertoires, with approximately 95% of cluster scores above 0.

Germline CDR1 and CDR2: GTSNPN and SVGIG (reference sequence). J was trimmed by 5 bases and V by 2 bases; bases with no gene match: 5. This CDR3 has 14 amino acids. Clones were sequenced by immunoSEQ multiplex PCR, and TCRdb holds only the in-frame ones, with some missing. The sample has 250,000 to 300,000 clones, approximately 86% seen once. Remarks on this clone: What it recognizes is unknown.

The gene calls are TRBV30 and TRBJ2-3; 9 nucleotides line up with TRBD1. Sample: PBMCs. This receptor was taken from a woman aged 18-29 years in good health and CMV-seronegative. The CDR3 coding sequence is TGTGCCTGGAGTCTACAGGGGGCTGGAGATACGCAGTATTTT. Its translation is CAWSLQGAGDTQYF. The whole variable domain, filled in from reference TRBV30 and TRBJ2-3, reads SQTIHQWPATLVQPVGSPLSLECTVEGTSNPNLYWYRQAAGRGLQLLFYSVGIGQISSEVPQNLSASRPQDRQFILSSKKLLLSDSGFYLCAWSLQGAGDTQYFGPGTRLTVL.